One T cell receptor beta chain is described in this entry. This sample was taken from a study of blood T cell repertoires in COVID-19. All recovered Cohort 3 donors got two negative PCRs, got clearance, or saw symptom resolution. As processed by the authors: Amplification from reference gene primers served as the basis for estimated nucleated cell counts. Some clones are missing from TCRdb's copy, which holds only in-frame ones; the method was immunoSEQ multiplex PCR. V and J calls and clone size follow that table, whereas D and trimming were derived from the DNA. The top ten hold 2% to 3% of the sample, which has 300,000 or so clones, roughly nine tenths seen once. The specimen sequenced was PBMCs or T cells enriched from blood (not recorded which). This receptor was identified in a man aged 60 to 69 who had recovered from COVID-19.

The CDR3 sequence is CASSLAFWQRNSYNEQFF. In DNA, the CDR3 is TGCGCCAGCAGCTTGGCCTTCTGGCAGCGCAACTCCTACAATGAGCAGTTCTTC. The V call is TRBV5-1, the J call TRBJ2-1; no firm D call. This CDR3 spans 18 amino acids. Trimming left V 0 bases short and J 0 bases short, with 16 bases between. Germline loops: CDR1 SGHRS, CDR2 YFSETQ.